This TCR beta chain derives from a study of Ad26.COV2.S vaccination and SARS-CoV-2 variants. The germline CDR1 and CDR2 sequences are LGHNA and YSLEER. CDR3 length: 15 residues. The junction had 14 bases not matched to a gene; V was cut back by 4 bases and J by 10 bases. This sample's treatment: roughly 18 received Ad26.COV2.S at low or high dose, single or two shots; a few received placebo; per-sample allocation not given. Sample collection was performed on day 63 after the first vaccine or placebo injection. TCRdb's copy holds only in-frame clones and misses some; the assay was immunoSEQ multiplex PCR. The sample has under 300,000 clones; 87% are singletons.

This TCR was sampled from a person between 18 and 60 years old who received the Ad26.COV2.S COVID-19 vaccine or a placebo. Specimen: peripheral blood, collected in a trial of Ad26.COV2.S vaccine versus placebo. This rearrangement joins TRBV4-3 to TRBJ2-3; 7 bases fit TRBD1. Written as DNA, the CDR3 is TGCGCCAGCAGCCTAGGGGGCTCCGCCCTCGCTTCGCAGTATTTT. This codes for CASSLGGSALASQYF.